Here is one T cell receptor (beta chain) with its context. Libraries were prepared by immunoSEQ multiplex PCR; TCRdb keeps only in-frame clonotypes and omits some of them. In the table there are fewer than 80,000 clones, roughly 90% of which are singletons. The V end was cut by 2 bases, the J end by 6 bases, with 10 bases between. This CDR3 spans 14 amino acids. Germline CDR1 reads MGHRA; CDR2 reads YSYEKL. This entry comes from a study of technical replicates of blood from a handful of donors. The source of this sequence is a human donor in good health. Some clones in this sample may be carry-over from other donors' samples. The sequencing sample was made of PBMCs. This rearrangement joins TRBV4-1 to TRBJ1-4; possible D gene TRBD1, 6 bases. In DNA, the CDR3 is TGCGCCAGCAGCCAAAGGGGGTTTTATGAAAAACTGTTTTTT. Translating it yields CASSQRGFYEKLFF.